Given below is one TCR beta chain in context. What it recognizes is unknown. The data are from a study of cytotoxic CD8 clonotypes in ibrutinib-treated CLL. Study results and caveats: Baseline levels were approached again at progression, after clonality had risen at ibrutinib response.

Looked up from germline, CDR1 is SGHDT and CDR2 is YYEEEE. This CDR3 has 15 amino acids. V lost 1 base and J 2 bases, leaving 7 bases between the germline ends. Depth targeted 1 in 200,000 to 1 in 1 million T cells, averaging roughly 9.7x coverage per clonotype. Data came from immunoSEQ multiplex PCR; TCRdb stores just in-frame clones and leaves some out. Among 300,000 or so clones listed, 67% were seen once. The chain recombines TRBV5-6 with TRBJ2-6; D is ambiguous. The TCR was taken from a human donor with chronic lymphocytic leukemia. The sequenced sample was PBMCs, obtained after 36 months of ibrutinib treatment. The CDR3 DNA sequence: TGTGCCAGCAGCTTGATGGGCGCTGGGGCCAACGTCCTGACTTTC. Translation gives CASSLMGAGANVLTF.